A selection of T cell receptor beta chains follows, all from one sample in a study of neurological immune-mediated disorders. TCRdb passed the 5' RACE reads through MiXCR, listing each CDR3 protein once. The sample holds roughly 20,000 distinct CDR3 sequences, about 18% seen once. The sample consisted of CD8+ T cells from blood. Source of these receptors: a woman aged 18 to 35 with multiple sclerosis. The CDR3 runs from the conserved cysteine through the conserved F or W. D genes are given only for firm matches. The size entry is marked missing in some rows and otherwise reads once, few, many or a size class.

J: TRBJ2-1; D: TRBD2; V: TRBV6-2/TRBV6-3; size: -; DNA: TGTGCCAGCAGTAGTACTCCTAGCGGGAGGGGTCACAAGCAGTTCTTC; CDR3: CASSSTPSGRGHKQFF
J: TRBJ1-2; D: -; V: TRBV4-1; size: many; DNA: TGCGCCAGCAGCAATTCACAGGCTAACTATGGCTACACCTTC; CDR3: CASSNSQANYGYTF
J: TRBJ2-1; D: -; V: TRBV20-1; size: many; DNA: TGCAGTGCTAGAGATGACGGATCCTCCTACAATGAGCAGTTCTTC; CDR3: CSARDDGSSYNEQFF
J: TRBJ1-1; D: -; V: TRBV5-6; size: many; DNA: TGTGCCAGCAGCTTGAGAATTAGAGTCGTGTCGGACCGGGACACTGAAGCTTTCTTT; CDR3: CASSLRIRVVSDRDTEAFF
J: TRBJ2-1; D: -; V: TRBV12-3/TRBV12-4; size: -; DNA: TGTGCCAGCAGTTGGGACAAGGGCTACAATGAGCAGTTCTTC; CDR3: CASSWDKGYNEQFF
J: TRBJ2-2; D: TRBD1; V: TRBV27; size: many; DNA: TGTGCCAGCAGTCTCTCAGGGACAGGGACCGGGGAGCTGTTTTTT; CDR3: CASSLSGTGTGELFF
J: TRBJ1-1; D: -; V: TRBV7-9; size: -; DNA: TGTGCCAGCAGCAGACAGCAGGACACTGAAGCTTTCTTT; CDR3: CASSRQQDTEAFF
J: TRBJ1-2; D: TRBD1; V: TRBV7-8; size: many; DNA: TGTGCCAGCAGCAGTACGGGATCAGGGGGTGCTTCGGGCTACACCTTC; CDR3: CASSSTGSGGASGYTF
J: TRBJ2-7; D: -; V: TRBV7-2; size: medium-sized; DNA: TGTGCCAGCAGCTTAAATCGCCGGATCTACGAGCAGTACTTC; CDR3: CASSLNRRIYEQYF
J: TRBJ2-1; D: TRBD2; V: TRBV18; size: many; DNA: TGTGCCAGCTCACCGGGACTAGCGGCGTTCGATGAGCAGTTCTTC; CDR3: CASSPGLAAFDEQFF
J: TRBJ2-2; D: TRBD1; V: TRBV7-7; size: many; DNA: TGTGCTAGCAGCTTAGAAGGGGGCCCCGGGGAGCTGTTTTTT; CDR3: CASSLEGGPGELFF
J: TRBJ1-6; D: -; V: TRBV20-1; size: -; DNA: TGCAGTGCTAGAGAGGGACAATATAATTCACCCCTCCACTTT; CDR3: CSAREGQYNSPLHF
J: TRBJ1-1; D: -; V: TRBV6-6; size: many; DNA: TGTGCCAGCAGCCGAATCGGACGGGATTACAACACTGAAGCTTTCTTT; CDR3: CASSRIGRDYNTEAFF
J: TRBJ1-4; D: TRBD1; V: TRBV12-3/TRBV12-4; size: -; DNA: TGTGCCAGCAGTTCGACAGGGGGGACATCCAATCTGTTTTTT; CDR3: CASSSTGGTSNLFF